This TCR beta chain was sequenced during a study of shared clonotypes between healthy human individuals (dated by TCRdb to 2020 to 2022). Regarding the study in general: The cohort comprised a couple of women and a few men aged 18 to 49 years. For each donor, three plates each were used for CD4 naive and CD4 memory, two plates were used for CD8 naive, and one plate was used for CD8 memory. Libraries were prepared and TCR repertoires were sequenced by different laboratories using diverse techniques, in order to increase sequencing depth and limit assay-specific biases. Blood TCR repertoires of several healthy adults were deeply sequenced to estimate repertoire size and the extent of clonotype sharing between individuals. Each donor's leukapheresis produced roughly between roughly 0.85 and 10 billion PBMCs.

Using the deep immunoSEQ assay, multiplex PCR amplified TCR CDR3 regions from genomic DNA. For each cell subset, the extracted genomic DNA was distributed evenly across all wells of several immunoSEQ 96-well plates, and each plate served as one replicate. For sorted subsets, around 200 ng genomic DNA, equal to approximately 30,000 T cell genomes, was loaded into each replicate PCR. Purified libraries were quantified with a Qubit 3.0 fluorometer, sized on a Bioanalyzer 2100, and re-quantified with the KAPA Library Quantification kit. A separate single-read 150-cycle Illumina NextSeq 550 flow cell was used to sequence each immunoSEQ 96-well plate. The authors' pipeline ran thus. Because the immunoSEQ output held only junctional sequences and lacked quality scores, the filtering could not match the filtering applied to full-length reads. Sequences were annotated with PyIR, a Python wrapper for IgBLAST v1.9, and V/J genes and CDR3 were assigned using IMGT germline references. Reads with weak V/J assignments (E-value above 1e-6), missing CDR3, stop codons, out-of-frame junctions, or ambiguous translated residues were removed. V3J clonotypes were defined as sequences sharing an identical inferred V gene, J gene, and CDR3 amino acid sequence. Percentage overlap between repertoires was computed as shared unique clonotypes divided by the size of the smaller repertoire. RTK rarefaction, the Chao1 estimator, and Recon v2.1 estimates of unobserved clonotypes were used to assess repertoire richness. Generation probabilities for all TCRbeta clonotypes obtained by the gDNA method from a handful of donors were computed using OLGA. TCRdb took over this immuneACCESS table, retaining in-frame rearrangements with V and J assigned. Such tables are incomplete; in checked studies, under half of the missing clones stem from an unresolved V gene, and the remainder is unexplained. The V and J calls and clone size come from that table; D and trimming were worked out from the DNA. For this sample the table gives hundreds of thousands of clones, of which 95% to 97% were detected only once. The top ten hold less than 0.25% of the sample.

CDR1 and CDR2, looked up from the germline V gene (reference sequence), are MNHEY and SMNVEV. For this chain, trimming is 3 bases at the V end and 4 bases at the J end, and the number of junction bases without a gene match is 5. Measured from the cysteine to the phenylalanine, the CDR3 is 16 residues long. The only DNA kept is the CDR3, 48 bases in frame from the first base. CD8 naive samples were obtained by positive selection for CCR7 among CD45RO-negative cells, yielding a CD45RA+CCR7+ population from which TemRA cells were excluded. The donors were healthy, HIV-negative adults with no recently reported acute infections or vaccinations. Only Caucasian adults living in Nashville, Tennessee, USA were represented among the donors. Blood was collected by leukapheresis, and PBMCs were isolated by Ficoll-Histopaque density gradient centrifugation and then cryopreserved in liquid nitrogen vapor phase. Analytical flow cytometry was used to check the purity and quantity of each magnetically sorted T cell population. From each sorted fraction, genomic DNA was isolated and quantified by UV absorbance on a Nanodrop 2000c.

Study-wide conclusions, independent of this receptor: Naive subsets generally had larger estimated clonotype richness than memory subsets did. Rarefaction of sorted-subset datasets indicated incomplete sequencing despite the large sequencing depth. The small number of donors limited the genetic and exposure-history diversity represented. Sharing across a few donors was observed for approximately 5% of naive CD4, under 4% of naive CD8, 2.3% of memory CD4, and around 0.42% of memory CD8 clonotypes. Higher generation probabilities were observed for clonotypes shared by all four sorted-subset donors than for non-shared clonotypes. Sampling was limited to blood, and TCR repertoires in tissue likely differ from TCR repertoires in blood. Pairwise subsampling indicated that sequencing depth was expected to affect the degree of clonotype sharing among donors.

With regard to this clone: Its antigen is currently not known. The input lacks base qualities; no much larger clone sits a single base away.

This TCR was sampled from a man aged 25-45 years in good health. The sequence is built from TRBV27 and TRBJ2-3, and TRBD2 matches 12 of the central bases. Sequenced input: naive CD8+ T cells sorted from blood. Interpreted using the paper, the cell subset or site label stands for: CD45RA+CCR7+. CDR3 region: CASSFLAGGPADTQYF. Read as DNA, the sequence is TGTGCCAGCAGTTTCCTAGCGGGAGGGCCCGCAGATACGCAGTATTTT.